This T cell receptor beta chain was documented in a study of shared clonotypes between healthy human individuals. With respect to this clone: Antigen: not known.

The table came from immunoSEQ multiplex PCR; TCRdb's copy has only in-frame clones and leaves some out. Here the sample spans 650,000 to 800,000 clones, over 60% being singletons. CDR1 SNHLY and CDR2 FYNNEI come from the germline V gene. V lost 8 bases, J lost 3 bases, and 14 bases lay in between. This CDR3 is built from 13 residues. Findings and caveats of the study: Depth was large, yet rarefaction showed that sorted-subset sequencing was incomplete.

Sequences were obtained from memory CD4+ T cells sorted from blood. Documented subset: CD45RA-negative fraction. This sequence originates from a woman aged 25 to 39 in good health. This chain connects TRBV2 to TRBJ2-7; a possible D gene is TRBD2 (6 bases). CDR3 DNA: TGTGCCAGCGCCGGAGGGATTGACTACGAGCAGTACTTC. Protein product: CASAGGIDYEQYF. The complete variable domain, with remaining parts taken from reference TRBV2 and TRBJ2-7, reads EPEVTQTPSHQVTQMGQEVILRCVPISNHLYFYWYRQILGQKVEFLVSFYNNEISEKSEIFDDQFSVERPDGSNFTLKIRSTKLEDSAMYFCASAGGIDYEQYFGPGTRLTVT.